Listed below are T cell receptor beta chains from one sample, sequenced in a study of T cells in placental villitis. Measured with immunoSEQ multiplex PCR; TCRdb has only the in-frame clones, and not every one. This table holds some 930 clones, over 65% found once. The specimen was placental tissue containing maternal and fetal cells. The receptors originated from a human patient with villitis of unknown etiology; the placental T cells may come from both mother and fetus. Each CDR3 is given with its conserved first and last residue. The order of the fields is D gene, clone size, J gene, V gene, CDR3 DNA, CDR3 protein. A D gene is named only where the DNA matches it firmly. Where a row states a size, it is once, few, many or the class of an expanded clone; other rows omit it.

TRBD2 | - | TRBJ2-5 | TRBV4-2 | TGTGCCAGCAGCCAAGCAGGGAGGGGACGGAAGCAAGAGACCCAGTACTTC | CASSQAGRGRKQETQYF
- | few | TRBJ1-1 | TRBV5-5 | TGTGCCAGCAGCTTGGTCCCGCTTCCGAACACTGAAGCTTTCTTT | CASSLVPLPNTEAFF
TRBD1 | - | TRBJ1-6 | TRBV27 | TGTGCCAGCTCCCCCGGGACAGCCGATTCACCCCTCCACTTT | CASSPGTADSPLHF
- | - | TRBJ1-5 | TRBV6-6 | TGTGCCAGCAGTCAGTGGAATCAGCCCCAGCATTTT | CASSQWNQPQHF
- | - | TRBJ2-2 | TRBV5-1 | TGCGCCAGCAGCACCGGTTTGGTGGGCGGGGAGCTGTTTTTT | CASSTGLVGGELFF
- | - | TRBJ2-1 | TRBV7-6 | TGTGCCAGCAGCTTAGGTGTATCCCTTTGGGGCAATGAGCAGTTCTTC | CASSLGVSLWGNEQFF
TRBD2 | - | TRBJ2-1 | TRBV18 | TGTGCCAGCTCACCACGACTAGCGGGGGGCCTAAGCTCCTACAATGAGCAGTTCTTC | CASSPRLAGGLSSYNEQFF
- | - | TRBJ1-2 | TRBV18 | TGTGCCAGCTCACCACCGGCTCAGGGGTACTATGGCTACACCTTC | CASSPPAQGYYGYTF
- | - | TRBJ1-1 | TRBV25-1 | TGTGCCAGCAGTGAATATGGGGCTCCTGAAGCTTTCTTT | CASSEYGAPEAFF
TRBD1 | - | TRBJ1-5 | TRBV15 | TGTGCCACCAGCAGAGAGACAGGGACCCTAACGACCCAGCATTTT | CATSRETGTLTTQHF
- | once | TRBJ2-3 | TRBV9 | TGTGCCAGCAGCATAGGGGCAGGGGCCTACACAGATACGCAGTATTTT | CASSIGAGAYTDTQYF
- | - | TRBJ2-1 | TRBV10-1 | TGCGCCAGCAGTGAGTCTAAAGTAACCTACAATGAGCAGTTCTTC | CASSESKVTYNEQFF
TRBD2 | - | TRBJ2-1 | TRBV12-3/TRBV12-4 | TGTGCCAGCATGACTAGCGGGGGGGCCCGGTATGTCTTC | CASMTSGGARYVF
TRBD1 | - | TRBJ2-7 | TRBV11-1 | TGTGCCAGCAGCCTAGCGACAGGGGGCTACGAGCAGTACTTC | CASSLATGGYEQYF
TRBD2 | - | TRBJ2-1 | TRBV2 | TGTGCCAGCAGTGAATCCTCTAGCGGCTCCTACAATGAGCAGTTCTTC | CASSESSSGSYNEQFF
- | - | TRBJ2-2 | TRBV6-5 | TGTGCCAGCAGTTACCGCGGCACCGGGGAGCTGTTTTTT | CASSYRGTGELFF
TRBD1 | - | TRBJ1-1 | TRBV13 | TGTGCCAGCAGCCAATTAATTTACACGGACAGGACCCCAGCTTTCTTT | CASSQLIYTDRTPAFF
- | - | TRBJ1-1 | TRBV7-2 | TGTGCCAGCAGGAAGCAGGGTAATACTGAAGCTTTCTTT | CASRKQGNTEAFF
- | - | TRBJ1-1 | TRBV7-2 | TGTGCCAGCAGTTCAATAATTGGAAGCACTGAAGCTTTCTTT | CASSSIIGSTEAFF
TRBD2 | once | TRBJ2-3 | TRBV4-3 | TGCGCCAGCAGCCAAGACTCTAGCGGGGTCACAGATACACAGTATTTT | CASSQDSSGVTDTQYF
- | few | TRBJ1-1 | TRBV19 | TGTGCCAGTAGCCTTGGAAACACTGAAGCTTTCTTT | CASSLGNTEAFF
- | - | TRBJ2-1 | TRBV29-1 | TGCAGCGTTGAAGGTGCTATCGAATTCGAGAAGAATGAGCAGTTCTTC | CSVEGAIEFEKNEQFF
TRBD1 | - | TRBJ2-1 | TRBV11-2 | TGTGCCAGCAGCTTATTCCGGGACAGGTACAATGAGCAGTTCTTC | CASSLFRDRYNEQFF
TRBD1 | once | TRBJ1-1 | TRBV5-4 | TGTGCCAGCAGCTTGGACAGGGGGCACGCTGAAGCTTTCTTT | CASSLDRGHAEAFF
- | - | TRBJ1-5 | TRBV3-1/TRBV3-2 | TGTGCCAGCAGCAATCGTTCTCTTTGGCATCATCAGCCCCAGCATTTT | CASSNRSLWHHQPQHF
- | once | TRBJ1-1 | TRBV2 | TGTGCCAGCAGTGGCGCCCCAGTCGGGGGGATCCCTGAAGCTTTCTTT | CASSGAPVGGIPEAFF
- | - | TRBJ1-4 | TRBV3-1/TRBV3-2 | TGTGCCAGCAGCCAAGTCTTTACAGGAGGAGGTGAAAAACTGTTTTTT | CASSQVFTGGGEKLFF
- | - | TRBJ1-3 | TRBV7-9 | TGTGCCAGCAGCTTTTTGTATGTCAATTACTCTAGAAACACCATATATTTT | CASSFLYVNYSRNTIYF
- | - | TRBJ2-3 | TRBV19 | TGTGCCAGTAGTATTAGCCGAATGGGGGCAGATACGCAGTATTTT | CASSISRMGADTQYF
- | - | TRBJ2-3 | TRBV19 | TGTGCCAGTAGTATAGTATTGAAGAGCACAGATACGCAGTATTTT | CASSIVLKSTDTQYF
- | few | TRBJ2-2 | TRBV28 | TGTGCCAGCAGTCCGACGGGGGGGACAGGCGGTACCGGGGAGCTGTTTTTT | CASSPTGGTGGTGELFF
- | - | TRBJ1-2 | TRBV12-3/TRBV12-4 | TGTGCCAGCAGTCGTACCTATGGCTACACCTTC | CASSRTYGYTF
- | - | TRBJ2-1 | TRBV6-1 | TGTGCCAGCAGTGAAGTAGGGAGGAATGAGCAGTTCTTC | CASSEVGRNEQFF
- | - | TRBJ1-1 | TRBV11-2 | TGTGCCAGCAGCTTAGTGAGTTTGAGCTTGGGGAGCGCTTTCACTGAAGCTTTCTTT | CASSLVSLSLGSAFTEAFF
- | few | TRBJ1-5 | TRBV2 | TGTGCCAGCAGCACCGGGACACCAGCTAGCAATCAGCCCCAGCATTTT | CASSTGTPASNQPQHF
- | hyperexpanded | TRBJ2-7 | TRBV29-1 | TGCAGCGTTGAAGATCTCACAGCGAAGGGGTACGAGCAGTACTTC | CSVEDLTAKGYEQYF
- | once | TRBJ2-7 | TRBV7-9 | TGTGCCAGCAGCTTACAGGGAGACTACGAGCAGTACTTC | CASSLQGDYEQYF
- | - | TRBJ1-3 | TRBV3-1/TRBV3-2 | TGTGCCAGCAGCTCTGGGGAAAACACCATATATTTT | CASSSGENTIYF
TRBD1 | once | TRBJ2-3 | TRBV9 | TGTGCCAGCAGCCCACGGGGGACAGGGACAGATACGCAGTATTTT | CASSPRGTGTDTQYF
TRBD2 | - | TRBJ2-2 | TRBV5-1 | TGCGCCAGCAGCTTGAGCGGGGGGGCCGGGGAGCTGTTTTTT | CASSLSGGAGELFF